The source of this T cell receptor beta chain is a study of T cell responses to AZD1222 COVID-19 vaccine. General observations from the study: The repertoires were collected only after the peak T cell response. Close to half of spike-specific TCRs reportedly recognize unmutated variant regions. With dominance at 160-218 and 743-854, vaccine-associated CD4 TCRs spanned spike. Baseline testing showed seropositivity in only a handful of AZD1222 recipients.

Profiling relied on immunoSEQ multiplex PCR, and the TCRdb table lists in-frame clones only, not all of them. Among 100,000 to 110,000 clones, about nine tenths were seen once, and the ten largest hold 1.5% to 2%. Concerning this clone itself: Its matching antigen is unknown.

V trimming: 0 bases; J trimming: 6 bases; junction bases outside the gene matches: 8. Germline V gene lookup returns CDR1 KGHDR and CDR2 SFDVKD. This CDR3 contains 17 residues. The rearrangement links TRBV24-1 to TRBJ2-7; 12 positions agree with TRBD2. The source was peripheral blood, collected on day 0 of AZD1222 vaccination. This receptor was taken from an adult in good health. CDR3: CATSDLHASGRVGEQYF. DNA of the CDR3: TGTGCCACCAGTGATTTGCATGCTAGCGGGAGGGTAGGCGAGCAGTACTTC.